This T cell receptor beta chain was sequenced for a study of blood T cell repertoires in COVID-19. Repertoires were generated with immunoSEQ multiplex PCR, while TCRdb's copy carries only in-frame clones and drops some. Seen here are about 320,000 clones, 85% to 90% observed once, and the top ten hold 10%. From germline, CDR1 is MNHEY and CDR2 SMNVEV (reference sequence). This CDR3 region has 15 residues. Germline trimming cut 4 bases from V and 2 bases from J; bases unmatched to any gene: 6. This clone was seen only once. Two consecutive negative NP/OP PCR tests, clearance, or resolved symptoms defined Cohort 3 recovery.

The clonotype was recovered from a young woman who had recovered from COVID-19. The sample comprised PBMCs or T cells enriched from blood (not recorded which). The genes are TRBV27 and TRBJ1-1; 8 nucleotides agree with TRBD1. This CDR3 reads CASSSGQEGNTEAFF. DNA of the CDR3: TGTGCCAGCAGTTCGGGACAGGAGGGTAACACTGAAGCTTTCTTT.